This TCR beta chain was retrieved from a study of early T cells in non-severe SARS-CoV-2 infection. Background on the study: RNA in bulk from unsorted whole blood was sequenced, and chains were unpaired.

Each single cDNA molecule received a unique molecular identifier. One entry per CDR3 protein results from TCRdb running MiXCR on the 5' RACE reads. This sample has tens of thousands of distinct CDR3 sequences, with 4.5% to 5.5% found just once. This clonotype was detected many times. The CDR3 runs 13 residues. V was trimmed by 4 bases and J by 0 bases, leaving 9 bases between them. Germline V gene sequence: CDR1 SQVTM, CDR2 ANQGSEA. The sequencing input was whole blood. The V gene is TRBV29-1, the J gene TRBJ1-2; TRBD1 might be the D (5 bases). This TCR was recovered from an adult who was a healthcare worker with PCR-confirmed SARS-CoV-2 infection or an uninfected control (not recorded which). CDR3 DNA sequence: TGCAGCGTTGGGACAACTACTAACTATGGCTACACCTTC. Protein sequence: CSVGTTTNYGYTF.